The rows below give T cell receptor beta chains drawn from one sample of a study of cytomegalovirus exposure and HLA in healthy donors. Assay used: immunoSEQ multiplex PCR; TCRdb lists only in-frame clones, some missing. The table gives 220,000 or so clones; the top ten clones make up about 1% of it. Material for sequencing was PBMCs. These receptors were obtained from a girl aged 2-10 years in good health and CMV-seropositive. Both conserved end residues are part of each CDR3. Each record gives: V gene, J gene, D gene, CDR3 protein, CDR3 DNA. A D gene is named only where the DNA matches it firmly.

V: TRBV28; J: TRBJ1-1; D: NA; CDR3: CASRPSDYLNTEAFF; DNA: TGTGCCAGCAGACCCTCGGACTACCTGAACACTGAAGCTTTCTTT
V: TRBV30; J: TRBJ2-3; D: NA; CDR3: CAWSAIRTWGGTSTDTQYF; DNA: TGTGCCTGGAGTGCCATTCGGACATGGGGCGGCACTAGCACAGATACGCAGTATTTT
V: TRBV27; J: TRBJ1-4; D: NA; CDR3: CASSLSWGLNEKLFF; DNA: TGTGCCAGCAGTTTATCGTGGGGCCTTAATGAAAAACTGTTTTTT
V: TRBV9; J: TRBJ1-2; D: TRBD1; CDR3: CASSSTGGFGYTF; DNA: TGTGCCAGCAGCTCAACAGGGGGTTTTGGCTACACCTTC
V: TRBV11-2; J: TRBJ2-1; D: TRBD1; CDR3: CASSLAVGPQGSYNEQFF; DNA: TGTGCCAGCAGCTTAGCAGTAGGACCACAGGGGTCCTACAATGAGCAGTTCTTC
V: TRBV18; J: TRBJ2-6; D: TRBD1; CDR3: CASSPPGQSSSGANVLTF; DNA: TGTGCCAGCTCACCACCGGGACAGTCTTCCTCTGGGGCCAACGTCCTGACTTTC
V: TRBV29-1; J: TRBJ1-2; D: TRBD1; CDR3: CSVRQGYGYTF; DNA: TGTAGCGTTCGACAGGGCTATGGCTACACCTTC
V: TRBV6-1; J: TRBJ2-3; D: NA; CDR3: CASSRGGQRTDTQYF; DNA: TGTGCCAGCAGCCGGGGGGGACAGCGCACAGATACGCAGTATTTT
V: TRBV7-9; J: TRBJ2-7; D: TRBD1; CDR3: CASSSIQGAPLYF; DNA: TGTGCCAGCAGCAGTATTCAGGGGGCTCCTCTGTACTTC
V: TRBV28; J: TRBJ1-5; D: TRBD1; CDR3: CASSTPGTGINQPQHF; DNA: TGTGCCAGCTCCACCCCCGGGACAGGGATTAATCAGCCCCAGCATTTT
V: TRBV28; J: TRBJ1-1; D: TRBD1; CDR3: CASRTTGQGETEAFF; DNA: TGTGCCAGCAGAACCACCGGACAGGGAGAGACTGAAGCTTTCTTT
V: TRBV14; J: TRBJ1-1; D: NA; CDR3: CASSQAGVRAFF; DNA: TGTGCCAGCAGCCAAGCCGGGGTTCGGGCTTTCTTT
V: TRBV28; J: TRBJ1-4; D: TRBD1; CDR3: CASRPSDRESEKLFF; DNA: TGTGCCAGCAGGCCCTCAGACAGGGAATCCGAAAAACTGTTTTTT
V: TRBV9; J: TRBJ2-1; D: TRBD2; CDR3: CASSTNLAGGVKDYNEQFF; DNA: TGTGCCAGCAGCACAAATCTAGCGGGAGGAGTCAAGGACTACAATGAGCAGTTCTTC
V: TRBV5-1; J: TRBJ2-2; D: TRBD2; CDR3: CASSAGTSGPNTGELFF; DNA: TGCGCCAGCAGCGCCGGGACTAGCGGGCCTAACACCGGGGAGCTGTTTTTT
V: TRBV15; J: TRBJ2-3; D: TRBD2; CDR3: CATSRDLAGVPYF; DNA: TGTGCCACCAGCAGAGATCTCGCGGGAGTCCCGTATTTT
V: TRBV9; J: TRBJ2-2; D: NA; CDR3: CASSAHPSAGELFF; DNA: TGTGCCAGCAGCGCCCACCCCTCAGCCGGGGAGCTGTTTTTT
V: TRBV29-1; J: TRBJ2-7; D: TRBD2; CDR3: CSVTRGTGWTSGYEQYF; DNA: TGCAGCGTTACGAGAGGGACAGGCTGGACTAGCGGCTACGAGCAGTACTTC
V: TRBV27; J: TRBJ1-5; D: NA; CDR3: CASSYGAPVSNQPQHF; DNA: TGTGCCAGCAGTTACGGTGCTCCGGTTAGCAATCAGCCCCAGCATTTT
V: TRBV6-1; J: TRBJ2-7; D: TRBD1; CDR3: CASSEGQGTYEQYF; DNA: TGTGCCAGCAGTGAAGGACAGGGTACCTACGAGCAGTACTTC
V: TRBV27; J: TRBJ2-7; D: NA; CDR3: CASSSGGGGTYEQYF; DNA: TGTGCCAGCAGTTCAGGGGGCGGGGGTACCTACGAGCAGTACTTC
V: TRBV6-4; J: TRBJ2-3; D: NA; CDR3: CASSGDSGTSTDTQYF; DNA: TGTGCCAGCAGTGGCGACTCCGGGACTAGCACAGATACGCAGTATTTT
V: TRBV6-1; J: TRBJ1-1; D: TRBD1; CDR3: CASSLQGGTEAFF; DNA: TGTGCCAGCAGCCTACAGGGGGGCACTGAAGCTTTCTTT
V: TRBV27; J: TRBJ1-1; D: NA; CDR3: CASRQASEAFF; DNA: TGTGCCAGCAGACAGGCATCTGAAGCTTTCTTT
V: TRBV18; J: TRBJ2-3; D: NA; CDR3: CASSPQGIGTDTQYF; DNA: TGTGCCAGCTCACCCCAGGGGATAGGCACAGATACGCAGTATTTT
V: TRBV7-9; J: TRBJ1-1; D: NA; CDR3: CASSLQGNTEAFF; DNA: TGTGCCAGCAGCTTACAGGGGAACACTGAAGCTTTCTTT
V: TRBV27; J: TRBJ2-7; D: NA; CDR3: CASSFRGTSKQIIYEQYF; DNA: TGTGCCAGCAGTTTCAGGGGAACCTCGAAACAAATCATTTACGAGCAGTACTTC
V: TRBV2; J: TRBJ2-7; D: TRBD2; CDR3: CASRYWASGTYEQYF; DNA: TGTGCCAGCAGATATTGGGCTAGCGGGACCTACGAGCAGTACTTC
V: TRBV5-1; J: TRBJ2-1; D: TRBD2; CDR3: CASGFLTSGRRGYNEQFF; DNA: TGCGCCAGCGGATTCTTGACTAGCGGGAGGAGGGGGTACAATGAGCAGTTCTTC
V: TRBV28; J: TRBJ2-5; D: NA; CDR3: CASSLRETQYF; DNA: TGTGCCAGCAGTTTACGGGAGACCCAGTACTTC
V: TRBV10-2; J: TRBJ1-4; D: TRBD1; CDR3: CASLGGVRDRGEKLFF; DNA: TGCGCCAGCCTGGGAGGGGTTAGGGACAGGGGTGAAAAACTGTTTTTT
V: TRBV19; J: TRBJ1-2; D: NA; CDR3: CASRNRANYGYTF; DNA: TGTGCCAGTCGGAACAGGGCGAACTATGGCTACACCTTC
V: TRBV10-3; J: TRBJ2-5; D: TRBD1; CDR3: CAISESQGAGETQYF; DNA: TGTGCCATCAGTGAGTCACAGGGGGCTGGGGAGACCCAGTACTTC
V: TRBV5-1; J: TRBJ2-1; D: TRBD2; CDR3: CASSQRTSGTSSYNEQFF; DNA: TGCGCCAGCAGCCAAAGGACTAGCGGGACAAGCTCCTACAATGAGCAGTTCTTC
V: TRBV28; J: TRBJ2-7; D: NA; CDR3: CASSSIQENSYEQYF; DNA: TGTGCCAGCAGTTCGATACAGGAGAACAGCTACGAGCAGTACTTC
V: TRBV6-6; J: TRBJ2-1; D: TRBD1; CDR3: CASSSRGQGANIEQFF; DNA: TGTGCCAGCAGTTCGCGTGGACAGGGGGCAAACATTGAGCAGTTCTTC
V: TRBV27; J: TRBJ1-3; D: NA; CDR3: CASSSPTRNTIYF; DNA: TGTGCCAGCAGTTCTCCTACTAGAAACACCATATATTTT
V: TRBV7-9; J: TRBJ1-4; D: NA; CDR3: CASSSPGLYNEKLFF; DNA: TGTGCCAGCAGCTCACCGGGTCTCTATAATGAAAAACTGTTTTTT
V: TRBV10-2; J: TRBJ2-7; D: NA; CDR3: CASSVFGDEQYF; DNA: TGCGCCAGCAGTGTCTTCGGTGACGAGCAGTACTTC
V: TRBV19; J: TRBJ2-1; D: NA; CDR3: CASSMIRNQGRRNEQFF; DNA: TGTGCCAGTAGTATGATACGGAACCAGGGTCGACGCAATGAGCAGTTCTTC
V: TRBV19; J: TRBJ1-4; D: TRBD1; CDR3: CASSITGGEKLFF; DNA: TGTGCCAGTAGTATAACAGGGGGCGAAAAACTGTTTTTT
V: TRBV27; J: TRBJ2-3; D: NA; CDR3: CAGGSKQGSTDTQYF; DNA: TGTGCCGGCGGTTCTAAACAGGGATCCACGGATACGCAGTATTTT
V: TRBV11-1; J: TRBJ1-1; D: NA; CDR3: CASSLARGWNTEAFF; DNA: TGTGCCAGCAGCTTAGCCAGGGGCTGGAACACTGAAGCTTTCTTT
V: TRBV5-1; J: TRBJ2-7; D: TRBD1; CDR3: CASSETDRGYGEQYF; DNA: TGCGCCAGCAGCGAAACGGACAGGGGATATGGCGAGCAGTACTTC
V: TRBV6-4; J: TRBJ2-3; D: NA; CDR3: CASSDSKSANQGADTQYF; DNA: TGTGCCAGCAGTGACTCGAAGAGCGCAAACCAAGGGGCAGATACGCAGTATTTT
V: TRBV2; J: TRBJ2-3; D: TRBD2; CDR3: CATRTRGAQYF; DNA: TGTGCCACCAGGACTAGGGGTGCGCAGTATTTT
V: TRBV5-4; J: TRBJ2-5; D: TRBD1; CDR3: CASSLPTGGAETQYF; DNA: TGTGCCAGCAGCTTACCGACAGGGGGCGCTGAGACCCAGTACTTC
V: TRBV9; J: TRBJ1-1; D: NA; CDR3: CASSVGGEMNTEAFF; DNA: TGTGCCAGCAGCGTAGGGGGGGAGATGAACACTGAAGCTTTCTTT
V: TRBV7-2; J: TRBJ1-1; D: NA; CDR3: CASSLIGQARVAFF; DNA: TGTGCCAGCAGCTTAATAGGGCAGGCCAGGGTTGCTTTCTTT
V: TRBV5-1; J: TRBJ2-7; D: TRBD1; CDR3: CASSSPTGLGEQYF; DNA: TGCGCCAGCAGCTCACCGACAGGGTTGGGTGAGCAGTACTTC